What follows describes a single TCR beta chain. The record originates from a study of OX40 agonist ivuxolimab in advanced cancers. The CDR3 totals 14 residues. CDR1 is GTSNPN, CDR2 SVGIG, per germline (reference sequence). Trimming pared 3 bases from V and 0 bases from J, leaving 9 bases between. This table comes from immunoSEQ multiplex PCR, and its TCRdb copy is limited to in-frame clones, with some not included. The table includes some 130,000 clones, 85% to 90% detected once. The source of this sequence is an adult with an advanced solid tumor such as melanoma, head and neck, liver or kidney cancer. Sequences were derived from CD4+ or CD8+ T cells sorted from blood, sampled in a trial of the OX40 agonist ivuxolimab. The chain employs TRBV30 and TRBJ1-3; maybe TRBD1 (5 bases). Written as DNA, the CDR3 is TGTGCCTGGAGAGCGGGACGCTCTGGAAACACCATATATTTT. Amino acids: CAWRAGRSGNTIYF.